The entry below describes one T cell receptor beta chain. Its matching antigen is unknown. The data originate from a study of response to subunit inactivated influenza vaccine. This CDR3 is built from 16 residues. V was trimmed by 2 bases and J by 7 bases, leaving 17 bases between them. The germline V gene encodes CDR1 LNHNV and CDR2 YYDKDF (reference sequence). TCRdb passed the RT-PCR reads through MiXCR, listing each CDR3 protein once. Among about 310,000 distinct CDR3 sequences listed, over 20% were seen once. The study, taken as a whole, reports: Few new T cells, the authors suggested, are recruited by each seasonal influenza vaccination.

Here the sequenced sample was PBMCs from blood, taken around 22 months after vaccination. J is TRBJ1-4 and V is TRBV15; D remains ambiguous. The receptor's source is a man aged 50 to 75 who received an inactivated influenza vaccine. The DNA of the CDR3 is TGTGCCACCAGCAGACCGGGCCCCCCCACTCGTGAAAAACTGTTTTTT. Its protein is CATSRPGPPTREKLFF. Drawing the rest from reference TRBV15 and TRBJ1-4, the complete variable domain is DAMVIQNPRYQVTQFGKPVTLSCSQTLNHNVMYWYQQKSSQAPKLLFHYYDKDFNNEADTPDNFQSRRPNTSFCFLDIRSPGLGDTAMYLCATSRPGPPTREKLFFGSGTQLSVL.